One sample yielded the 10 T cell receptor beta chains listed below, sequenced in a study of Ad26.COV2.S vaccination and SARS-CoV-2 variants (dated by TCRdb to the early 2020s). Library method: the immunoSEQ multiplex PCR assay. TCRdb obtained this table from immuneACCESS and retained in-frame rearrangements with V and J assigned. These tables miss some clones; where compared with another copy, unresolved V genes account for less than half of the shortfall, and the remainder is unexplained. The sample table shows about 350,000 clones, and 88% are seen once. The ten largest clones add up to around 6.4% of the sample. In light of the paper, this sample's treatment or condition label describes: roughly 20 received Ad26.COV2.S at low or high dose, single or two shots; roughly five received placebo; per-sample allocation not given. For vaccine and placebo recipients, repertoires were sequenced using samples collected on day 63 after the first injection.

Sequencing used peripheral blood, obtained in a trial of Ad26.COV2.S vaccine versus placebo. The source is a person between 18 and 59 years old who received the Ad26.COV2.S COVID-19 vaccine or a placebo.

This chain uses TRBV19 with TRBJ1-5, with a tentative D call TRBD1 (6 bases). Germline V lookup: CDR1 LNHDA, CDR2 SQIVND (reference sequence). The V end was cut by 3 bases, the J end by 4 bases, with 10 bases between. This CDR3 has 14 amino acids. CDR3: CASSIGTSNQPQHF. The DNA of the CDR3 is TGTGCCAGTAGTATCGGGACAAGTAATCAGCCCCAGCATTTT.

The chain joins TRBV30 to TRBJ1-2; 10 bases match TRBD1. Trimming took 2 bases from V and 4 from J; bases not matched to a gene: 1. The CDR3 contains 13 residues. The germline gives CDR1 GTSNPN, CDR2 SVGIG (reference sequence). The CDR3 sequence: CAWSRTGGYGYTF. CDR3 DNA: TGTGCCTGGAGTAGGACAGGGGGCTATGGCTACACCTTC.

The genes are TRBV7-8 and TRBJ2-1, with TRBD2 matching over 15 bases. After removal of 1 base from V and 15 bases from J, the junction contained 4 bases not matched to a gene. The V gene's germline CDR1 is SGHVS and CDR2 FQNEAQ. CDR3 length equals 14 residues. CDR3 DNA sequence: TGTGCCAGCAGCTTAGTTGGACTAGCGGGGGGGCCGTTCTTC. Translation: CASSLVGLAGGPFF.

This chain uses TRBV27 with TRBJ1-1; D is ambiguous. The germline gives CDR1 MNHEY, CDR2 SMNVEV (reference sequence). The CDR3 contains 14 residues. The V end was cut by 5 bases, the J end by 0 bases, with 10 bases between. CDR3 region: CASSDPILNTEAFF. The CDR3 region has the DNA TGTGCCAGCAGTGACCCAATACTGAACACTGAAGCTTTCTTT.

V usage is TRBV29-1 and J usage is TRBJ2-1, with no clear D. There are 12 residues in the CDR3. The V end lost 1 base, the J end lost 10 bases, and 11 bases lay between the germline ends. Germline values: CDR1 SQVTM, CDR2 ANQGSEA. The CDR3 DNA is TGCAGCGTTGAAGGAGATCTCAAGGAGCAGTTCTTC. Its translation: CSVEGDLKEQFF.

The V and J genes are TRBV6-5 and TRBJ1-1; 9 nucleotides align to TRBD1. The V gene end was trimmed by 4 bases and the J gene end by 1 base; junction bases not matched to a gene: 4. From germline, CDR1 is MNHEY and CDR2 SVGAGI. The CDR3 is 15 residues long. The CDR3 loop reads CASSFHRGPNTEAFF. In nucleotides, the CDR3 is TGTGCCAGCAGTTTCCACAGGGGGCCGAACACTGAAGCTTTCTTT.

The genes are TRBV9 and TRBJ1-2; no clear D gene. Germline loops: CDR1 SGDLS, CDR2 YYNGEE. CDR3 size: 16 residues. Trimming cost V 3 bases and J 1 base, with 16 bases left between them. CDR3 nucleotides: TGTGCCAGCAGCGGACGAAGGTCCTTAAATAACTATGGCTACACCTTC. Translation: CASSGRRSLNNYGYTF.

The rearrangement uses TRBV21-1 and TRBJ2-7; the listed D gene, TRBD2, was not tested against the DNA. TRBV21-1 is recorded as a pseudogene. The CDR3 runs 18 residues. The CDR3 nucleotides are TGTGCCAGCAGCAAAAGGGGGGCGGGGACTAGCGGGTCGTACGAGCAGTACTTC. It specifies CASSKRGAGTSGSYEQYF.

This chain links TRBV6-2 or TRBV6-3 with TRBJ2-7; D is unresolved. The germline gives CDR1 MNHEY, CDR2 SVGEGT. There are 14 residues in the CDR3. The V and J ends lost 2 bases and 0 bases respectively, with 8 bases between them. The CDR3 bases are TGTGCCAGCAGTTACGCGGTCCTCTCCTACGAGCAGTACTTC. Translation gives CASSYAVLSYEQYF.

This chain connects TRBV10-3 to TRBJ2-2; D possibly corresponds to TRBD1 (6 bases). CDR3 length: 14 amino acids. Germline V gene data show CDR1 as ENHRY and CDR2 as SYGVKD. The V gene lost 6 bases and the J gene lost 1 base, with 9 bases spanning the gap. CDR3 protein: CAISPQGNTGELFF. In nucleotides, the CDR3 is TGTGCCATCAGCCCACAGGGGAACACCGGGGAGCTGTTTTTT.